Below, 26 T cell receptor beta chains from the same sample are listed, as sequenced in a study of T-cell memory formation after mild COVID-19. Each CDR3 protein gets one entry after TCRdb re-called the 5' RACE reads with MiXCR. The table has hundreds of thousands of distinct CDR3 sequences, around 30% seen once; the top ten hold roughly 12%. Sequenced input: PBMCs or a T cell subset sorted from them (not recorded which). The receptors derive from an adult woman who had mild COVID-19 (a few samples of this study predate the infection). Cell type and time point are not known.

The J gene is TRBJ2-7, the V gene TRBV29-1; no definite D call. The germline V and J ends were trimmed by 5 bases and 3 bases, with 11 bases remaining between them. CDR3 length equals 12 residues. CDR1 and CDR2 (germline): SQVTM, ANQGSEA. The CDR3 nucleotides are TGCAGCGTTTGTAACAGCAACTACGAGCAGTACTTC. The encoded protein is CSVCNSNYEQYF.

V is TRBV19 and J is TRBJ1-1, with D unresolved. V was pared by 3 bases and J by 0 bases, with 8 bases between. The germline V gene encodes CDR1 LNHDA and CDR2 SQIVND (reference sequence). The length of the CDR3 is 14 residues. CDR3 protein: CASSINPMNTEAFF. CDR3 in DNA: TGTGCCAGTAGTATCAACCCCATGAACACTGAAGCTTTCTTT. Combining the CDR3 with reference TRBV19 and TRBJ1-1 gives the whole variable domain DGGITQSPKYLFRKEGQNVTLSCEQNLNHDAMYWYRQDPGQGLRLIYYSQIVNDFQKGDIAEGYSVSREKKESFPLTVTSAQKNPTAFYLCASSINPMNTEAFFGQGTRLTVV.

The rearrangement uses TRBV11-3 and TRBJ2-7; 10 bases are shared with TRBD1. V shed 2 bases, J shed 2 bases, and the junction held 6 bases outside the gene matches. The CDR3 loop spans 16 amino acids. In germline, CDR1 is SGHNT, CDR2 YENEEA. CDR3 nucleotide sequence: TGTGCCAGCAGCTTATGGGACAGGGGAGCGGCCTACGAGCAGTACTTC. Translated: CASSLWDRGAAYEQYF.

V is TRBV4-1 and J is TRBJ2-1; TRBD2 is a possible D gene (5 bases). Per germline, CDR1 MGHRA and CDR2 YSYEKL. This CDR3 region has 16 residues. Trimming removed 3 bases at V and 2 bases at J, with 14 bases between. CDR3 bases: TGCGCCAGCAGCCACCCCGGAGGTGGGGCCTACAATGAGCAGTTCTTC. Protein sequence: CASSHPGGGAYNEQFF.

V usage is TRBV5-6 and J usage is TRBJ2-3; weak D call: TRBD1 (6 bases). CDR1 SGHDT and CDR2 YYEEEE come from the germline V gene. V lost 1 base to trimming and J lost 3 bases, with 12 bases between them. The CDR3 length is 15 residues. CDR3 sequence (DNA): TGTGCCAGCAGCTTGAAGACAGGAAGGACAGATACGCAGTATTTT. Residues: CASSLKTGRTDTQYF.

This clonotype was counted only a few times. This chain joins TRBV7-6 and TRBJ2-1; 9 bases fit TRBD2. J was trimmed by 6 bases and V by 5 bases; bases with no gene match: 8. Germline-derived CDR1 and CDR2 are SGHVS and FNYEAQ. CDR3 size: 15 residues. The CDR3: CASSPSGGRGNEQFF. The CDR3 nucleotides are TGTGCCAGCAGCCCGAGCGGGGGGAGAGGCAATGAGCAGTTCTTC.

This clonotype was seen a few times. V usage is TRBV5-1 and J usage is TRBJ1-4, with TRBD1 matching over 8 bases. Losses at the gene ends were 0 bases for V and 2 bases for J; bases not matched to a gene: 0. CDR1 SGHRS and CDR2 YFSETQ come from the germline V gene. The CDR3 consists of 15 residues. CDR3 DNA: TGCGCCAGCAGCTTGGGACAGGGGACTAATGAAAAACTGTTTTTT. Amino acids: CASSLGQGTNEKLFF.

This chain joins TRBV3-1 and TRBJ2-7; D unclear. Germline values: CDR1 LGHDT, CDR2 YNNKEL (reference sequence). Between the trimmed V and J ends, which lost 0 bases and 3 bases, there was a span of 3 bases. This CDR3 spans 12 amino acids. CDR3 in amino acids: CASSQEFYEQYF. The CDR3 nucleotides read TGTGCCAGCAGCCAAGAATTCTACGAGCAGTACTTC.

V and J are TRBV19 and TRBJ2-7; D could derive from TRBD1 or TRBD2 (5 bases each). The length of the CDR3 is 14 residues. The germline V gene has CDR1 LNHDA and CDR2 SQIVND (reference sequence). V lost 4 bases, J lost 1 base, and 11 bases lay in between. CDR3 DNA sequence: TGTGCCAGTAGTAACCGGGACGGATCCTACGAGCAGTACTTC. Amino acid sequence: CASSNRDGSYEQYF.

The V call is TRBV13, the J call TRBJ2-1; D possibly corresponds to TRBD2 (6 bases). V was cut by 6 bases and J by 6 bases, with 12 bases left in between. The CDR3 spans 13 residues. Germline V CDR1 and CDR2: PRHDT, FYEKMQ (reference sequence). The CDR3 loop reads CASRWAGFNEQFF. As DNA, the CDR3 is TGTGCCAGCAGGTGGGCGGGGTTCAATGAGCAGTTCTTC.

The rearrangement uses TRBV25-1 and TRBJ1-1; D remains unclear. CDR3 length: 15 residues. Germline values: CDR1 MGHDK, CDR2 SYGVNS. The V and J ends lost 6 bases and 1 base respectively, with 15 bases between them. The CDR3 is CASSIRAPPNTEAFF. CDR3 coding DNA: TGTGCCAGCAGCATCCGGGCTCCTCCGAACACTGAAGCTTTCTTT.

The rearrangement uses TRBV4-3 and TRBJ1-4; TRBD1 agrees at 7 bases. The germline V gene has CDR1 LGHNA and CDR2 YSLEER. Unmatched junction bases numbered 5, after V lost 0 bases and J lost 4 bases. This CDR3 has 16 amino acids. CDR3 loop: CASSQDGDSGNEKLFF. CDR3 in DNA: TGCGCCAGCAGCCAAGATGGGGACAGTGGTAATGAAAAACTGTTTTTT.

CDR3 in amino acids: CAWSAGNRGRGAFF. The CDR3, as DNA: TGTGCCTGGAGCGCCGGGAACAGGGGGCGGGGAGCTTTCTTT. The chain uses TRBV30 and TRBJ1-1, with 9 bases identical to TRBD1. The germline V gene encodes CDR1 GTSNPN and CDR2 SVGIG (reference sequence). This CDR3 has 14 residues. The V gene end was trimmed by 3 bases and the J gene end by 10 bases; junction bases not matched to a gene: 12.

The chain has TRBV7-9 and TRBJ2-7, with D perhaps being TRBD1 or TRBD2 (5 bases each). Germline-derived CDR1 and CDR2 are SEHNR and FQNEAQ (reference sequence). The CDR3 has 20 residues. Trimming removed 2 bases at V and 7 bases at J, with 33 bases between. This CDR3 is CASSLSPPPIRGPARWEQYF. As DNA, the CDR3 is TGTGCCAGCAGCTTATCCCCTCCCCCCATTAGGGGACCAGCCAGGTGGGAGCAGTACTTC.

The table lists this clonotype with many counts. The V call is TRBV5-6, the J call TRBJ2-7; tentatively, D is TRBD1 (6 bases). This CDR3 comprises 15 residues. Trimming pared 2 bases from V and 2 bases from J, leaving 14 bases between. Germline CDR1 and CDR2: SGHDT and YYEEEE. In DNA form, the CDR3 reads TGTGCCAGCAGCTTAGATTACAGGGCCACCTACGAGCAGTACTTC. Translating it yields CASSLDYRATYEQYF.

The gene calls are TRBV4-3 and TRBJ2-7; 7 bases map to TRBD2. The germline gives CDR1 LGHNA, CDR2 YSLEER. CDR3 length equals 15 residues. The V and J ends lost 0 bases and 5 bases, in that order; junction bases with no gene match: 7. The CDR3 sequence: CASSQDPAGLDEQYF. The CDR3, as DNA: TGCGCCAGCAGCCAAGATCCAGCGGGGTTGGACGAGCAGTACTTC.

This chain connects TRBV4-1 to TRBJ2-7; no reliable D call. The CDR3 runs 13 residues. V lost 0 bases, J lost 6 bases, and 9 bases lay in between. Germline CDR1 is MGHRA and CDR2 is YSYEKL. CDR3 residues: CASSQDLTREQYF. In nucleotides, the CDR3 is TGCGCCAGCAGCCAAGATCTGACACGCGAGCAGTACTTC.

This clonotype has at least ten counts. The chain carries TRBV6-2 or TRBV6-3 and TRBJ2-7, with D perhaps TRBD1 or TRBD2 (5 bases each). Trimming stripped 1 base from V and 1 base from J, with 14 bases between. The V gene's germline CDR1 is MNHEY and CDR2 SVGEGT. The length of the CDR3 is 16 residues. The CDR3, as DNA: TGTGCCAGCAGTTACTACCGGGGCCAGGTTTCCTACGAGCAGTACTTC. Protein product: CASSYYRGQVSYEQYF.

This sequence joins TRBV24-1 and TRBJ1-5; 7 bases align to TRBD1. V was pared by 5 bases and J by 6 bases, with 3 bases of the junction left unmatched. CDR3 length: 13 residues. Germline lookup yields CDR1 KGHDR and CDR2 SFDVKD. The CDR3 reads CATSGQGGQPQHF. For the CDR3, the DNA is TGTGCCACCAGTGGGCAGGGGGGTCAGCCCCAGCATTTT.

This chain uses TRBV7-9 with TRBJ2-1; possible D gene TRBD2, 5 bases. The CDR3 totals 13 residues. Germline CDR1 SEHNR, CDR2 FQNEAQ (reference sequence). V was trimmed by 2 bases and J by 12 bases, leaving 14 bases between them. The CDR3 DNA reads as TGTGCCAGCAGCTTACGGGGAGAGCAAGGGCAGTTCTTC. Amino acids: CASSLRGEQGQFF.

The chain recombines TRBV7-9 with TRBJ2-7; the match to TRBD1 covers 7 bases. Germline assignment: CDR1 SEHNR and CDR2 FQNEAQ (reference sequence). Losses at the gene ends were 6 bases for V and 7 bases for J; bases not matched to a gene: 18. The CDR3 totals 16 residues. Written as DNA, the CDR3 is TGTGCCAGCAGGCGACAGGGTCTCCCGATTGAGGGGGAGCAGTACTTC. This encodes CASRRQGLPIEGEQYF.

The chain carries TRBV12-3 or TRBV12-4 and TRBJ1-1, with D hard to call. The CDR3 is made up of 14 amino acids. V lost 3 bases, J lost 4 bases, and 12 bases lay in between. In DNA, the CDR3 is TGTGCCAGCAGTTTGAGTGGGATAGTCACTGAAGCTTTCTTT. Translating gives CASSLSGIVTEAFF.

This chain joins TRBV7-3 and TRBJ1-2; 10 bases map to TRBD1. Germline V gives CDR1 SGHTA, CDR2 FQGTGA. The V and J ends lost 4 bases and 1 base, in that order; junction bases with no gene match: 3. The CDR3 extends over 15 amino acids. The CDR3 DNA reads as TGTGCCAGCAGCTCCGGGACAGGGGATAACTATGGCTACACCTTC. Translated, it gives CASSSGTGDNYGYTF.

The gene calls are TRBV15 and TRBJ2-7; 8 nucleotides agree with TRBD2. The junction had 5 bases not matched to a gene; V was cut back by 3 bases and J by 4 bases. This CDR3 spans 14 amino acids. Germline-derived CDR1 and CDR2 are LNHNV and YYDKDF (reference sequence). The CDR3 region has the DNA TGTGCCACCAGCAGCAGCCGGGGGGGTTACGAGCAGTACTTC. Its protein product is CATSSSRGGYEQYF.

This clonotype has just a few counts. This chain connects TRBV5-1 to TRBJ1-2, with a possible D match to TRBD1 (6 bases). Germline CDR1 is SGHRS and CDR2 is YFSETQ. Trimming left V 4 bases short and J 6 bases short, with 16 bases between. The CDR3 covers 14 residues. The CDR3 DNA is TGCGCCAGCAGCACCGGACAGCCTGTTGATGGCTACACCTTC. Translation gives CASSTGQPVDGYTF. The whole variable domain, filled in from reference TRBV5-1 and TRBJ1-2, reads KAGVTQTPRYLIKTRGQQVTLSCSPISGHRSVSWYQQTPGQGLQFLFEYFSETQRNKGNFPGRFSGRQFSNSRSEMNVSTLELGDSALYLCASSTGQPVDGYTFGSGTRLTVV.

In this sample, this clonotype turned up a few times. The chain has TRBV15 and TRBJ1-4; a possible D gene is TRBD1 (6 bases). This CDR3 is built from 14 residues. V was cut by 1 base and J by 8 bases, with 11 bases left in between. The germline V gene has CDR1 LNHNV and CDR2 YYDKDF (reference sequence). Here the CDR3 DNA reads TGTGCCACCAGCAGAGGAACTAGGGGGGAAAAACTGTTTTTT. Residues: CATSRGTRGEKLFF. Based on the CDR3 plus reference TRBV15 and TRBJ1-4, the full variable domain is DAMVIQNPRYQVTQFGKPVTLSCSQTLNHNVMYWYQQKSSQAPKLLFHYYDKDFNNEADTPDNFQSRRPNTSFCFLDIRSPGLGDTAMYLCATSRGTRGEKLFFGSGTQLSVL.